The rows below give T cell receptor beta chains drawn from one sample of a study of cytomegalovirus exposure and HLA in healthy donors. Sequencing used immunoSEQ multiplex PCR; TCRdb keeps in-frame clones, though not all of them. The table lists some 200,000 clones, 80% to 85% of them singletons. Input material: PBMCs. These receptors were taken from a woman aged 18-30 years in good health and CMV-seronegative. Both conserved end residues are part of each CDR3. D genes are given only for firm matches. Size values are once, few and many counts, or a class for expanded clones, and some rows have none.

cdr3_aa: CASRHDRAGQATTEAFF; cdr3_nt: TGTGCCAGTAGACACGACAGGGCGGGTCAAGCGACCACTGAAGCTTTCTTT; cdr3_length: 17; clone_size: .; j_call: TRBJ1-1; v_call: TRBV19; d_call: TRBD1
cdr3_aa: CASRDRGRDGNTIYF; cdr3_nt: TGCGCCAGCAGGGACAGGGGGCGAGATGGAAACACCATATATTTT; cdr3_length: 15; clone_size: once; j_call: TRBJ1-3; v_call: TRBV10-2; d_call: TRBD1
cdr3_aa: CASKEGSETQYF; cdr3_nt: TGCGCCAGCAAGGAGGGTTCAGAGACCCAGTACTTC; cdr3_length: 12; clone_size: once; j_call: TRBJ2-5; v_call: TRBV5-1; d_call: .
cdr3_aa: CAWSVGSTGGTEQFF; cdr3_nt: TGTGCCTGGAGTGTGGGAAGTACAGGGGGCACTGAGCAGTTCTTC; cdr3_length: 15; clone_size: .; j_call: TRBJ2-1; v_call: TRBV30; d_call: TRBD1
cdr3_aa: CASTLRGGESEKLFF; cdr3_nt: TGCGCCAGCACTTTGAGAGGGGGAGAAAGCGAAAAACTGTTTTTT; cdr3_length: 15; clone_size: few; j_call: TRBJ1-4; v_call: TRBV5-1; d_call: .
cdr3_aa: CSVSQLAKNIQYF; cdr3_nt: TGCAGCGTTTCACAGCTAGCCAAAAACATTCAGTACTTC; cdr3_length: 13; clone_size: .; j_call: TRBJ2-4; v_call: TRBV29-1; d_call: .
cdr3_aa: CASSYSRTGVYEQYF; cdr3_nt: TGTGCCAGCAGTTACTCCAGGACAGGAGTCTACGAGCAGTACTTC; cdr3_length: 15; clone_size: .; j_call: TRBJ2-7; v_call: TRBV6-5; d_call: TRBD1
cdr3_aa: CASSLGLAGAYEQYF; cdr3_nt: TGCGCCAGCAGCTTGGGACTAGCGGGGGCCTACGAGCAGTACTTC; cdr3_length: 15; clone_size: .; j_call: TRBJ2-7; v_call: TRBV5-1; d_call: TRBD2
cdr3_aa: CASIPTSGTYEQYF; cdr3_nt: TGTGCCAGCATTCCGACTAGCGGGACCTACGAGCAGTACTTC; cdr3_length: 14; clone_size: few; j_call: TRBJ2-7; v_call: TRBV6-1; d_call: TRBD2
cdr3_aa: CASSSPDRGFYGYTF; cdr3_nt: TGTGCCAGCAGTTCTCCTGACAGGGGGTTCTATGGCTACACCTTC; cdr3_length: 15; clone_size: once; j_call: TRBJ1-2; v_call: TRBV5-4; d_call: TRBD1
cdr3_aa: CASSPRLADYEQYF; cdr3_nt: TGTGCCAGCAGTCCCCGACTAGCGGACTACGAGCAGTACTTC; cdr3_length: 14; clone_size: .; j_call: TRBJ2-7; v_call: TRBV27; d_call: TRBD2
cdr3_aa: CASSSRVGVADTQYF; cdr3_nt: TGTGCCAGCAGCTCCCGGGTTGGCGTCGCAGATACGCAGTATTTT; cdr3_length: 15; clone_size: .; j_call: TRBJ2-3; v_call: TRBV7-9; d_call: .
cdr3_aa: CASTQGVAYNEQFF; cdr3_nt: TGTGCCAGCACTCAGGGGGTAGCCTACAATGAGCAGTTCTTC; cdr3_length: 14; clone_size: .; j_call: TRBJ2-1; v_call: TRBV2; d_call: TRBD1
cdr3_aa: CASSLRAGDEQFF; cdr3_nt: TGTGCCAGCAGCTTACGAGCGGGAGATGAGCAGTTCTTC; cdr3_length: 13; clone_size: .; j_call: TRBJ2-1; v_call: TRBV7-6; d_call: TRBD2
cdr3_aa: CASTLGLAGRTDTQYF; cdr3_nt: TGTGCCAGTACCCTGGGACTAGCGGGCCGCACAGATACGCAGTATTTT; cdr3_length: 16; clone_size: .; j_call: TRBJ2-3; v_call: TRBV19; d_call: TRBD2
cdr3_aa: CASSLNGLAGSYNEQFF; cdr3_nt: TGTGCCAGCAGCTTGAACGGTCTAGCGGGGTCATACAATGAGCAGTTCTTC; cdr3_length: 17; clone_size: .; j_call: TRBJ2-1; v_call: TRBV5-6; d_call: TRBD2
cdr3_aa: CASSLGRGPPYEQYF; cdr3_nt: TGTGCCAGCAGCTTAGGAAGGGGGCCCCCCTACGAGCAGTACTTC; cdr3_length: 15; clone_size: .; j_call: TRBJ2-7; v_call: TRBV7-9; d_call: TRBD1
cdr3_aa: CASSLQGFYEQYF; cdr3_nt: TGTGCCAGCAGCTTACAGGGATTCTACGAGCAGTACTTC; cdr3_length: 13; clone_size: .; j_call: TRBJ2-7; v_call: TRBV7-9; d_call: .
cdr3_aa: CASSFLAHNEQFF; cdr3_nt: TGTGCCAGCAGCTTCCTAGCCCACAATGAGCAGTTCTTC; cdr3_length: 13; clone_size: once; j_call: TRBJ2-1; v_call: TRBV7-3; d_call: .
cdr3_aa: CASSFTSVDYEQYF; cdr3_nt: TGCGCCAGCAGCTTTACTAGCGTTGACTACGAGCAGTACTTC; cdr3_length: 14; clone_size: .; j_call: TRBJ2-7; v_call: TRBV5-1; d_call: TRBD2
cdr3_aa: CASSPSPGQGADTQYF; cdr3_nt: TGCGCCAGCAGCCCCTCTCCGGGACAGGGCGCAGATACGCAGTATTTT; cdr3_length: 16; clone_size: .; j_call: TRBJ2-3; v_call: TRBV5-1; d_call: TRBD1
cdr3_aa: CASSATSGSEQFF; cdr3_nt: TGTGCCAGCAGTGCGACTAGCGGGAGTGAGCAGTTCTTC; cdr3_length: 13; clone_size: .; j_call: TRBJ2-1; v_call: TRBV28; d_call: TRBD2
cdr3_aa: CASSVRGINEQFF; cdr3_nt: TGCGCCAGCAGTGTACGGGGAATCAATGAGCAGTTCTTC; cdr3_length: 13; clone_size: once; j_call: TRBJ2-1; v_call: TRBV10-1; d_call: .
cdr3_aa: CASSFRTGGRYNSPLHF; cdr3_nt: TGTGCCAGCAGTTTTAGGACAGGGGGCCGGTATAATTCACCCCTCCACTTT; cdr3_length: 17; clone_size: .; j_call: TRBJ1-6; v_call: TRBV27; d_call: TRBD1
cdr3_aa: CASSLYLGDTQYF; cdr3_nt: TGTGCCAGCAGCTTATATCTAGGAGATACGCAGTATTTT; cdr3_length: 13; clone_size: .; j_call: TRBJ2-3; v_call: TRBV7-2; d_call: .
cdr3_aa: CASSLVQPNTEAFF; cdr3_nt: TGTGCCAGCAGCTTAGTACAGCCGAACACTGAAGCTTTCTTT; cdr3_length: 14; clone_size: .; j_call: TRBJ1-1; v_call: TRBV7-9; d_call: .
cdr3_aa: CATSREKTSGSGNIQYF; cdr3_nt: TGTGCCACCAGCAGAGAAAAGACTAGCGGGAGTGGTAACATTCAGTACTTC; cdr3_length: 17; clone_size: .; j_call: TRBJ2-4; v_call: TRBV15; d_call: TRBD2
cdr3_aa: CASSLGRGGRPRETQYF; cdr3_nt: TGTGCCAGCAGCTTAGGGAGGGGAGGGAGGCCTAGGGAGACCCAGTACTTC; cdr3_length: 17; clone_size: .; j_call: TRBJ2-5; v_call: TRBV11-2; d_call: TRBD2
cdr3_aa: CASSTRSRGTEAFF; cdr3_nt: TGCGCCAGCAGCACCAGGTCCCGGGGCACTGAAGCTTTCTTT; cdr3_length: 14; clone_size: few; j_call: TRBJ1-1; v_call: TRBV5-1; d_call: .
cdr3_aa: CAWRSSGTSYEQYF; cdr3_nt: TGTGCCTGGAGGAGTTCCGGGACTAGCTACGAGCAGTACTTC; cdr3_length: 14; clone_size: .; j_call: TRBJ2-7; v_call: TRBV30; d_call: TRBD2
cdr3_aa: CASFTGLAGYNEQFF; cdr3_nt: TGTGCCAGTTTTACAGGACTAGCGGGGTACAATGAGCAGTTCTTC; cdr3_length: 15; clone_size: .; j_call: TRBJ2-1; v_call: TRBV27; d_call: TRBD2
cdr3_aa: CASSEVAGTEQYF; cdr3_nt: TGTGCCAGCAGTGAAGTGGCAGGAACCGAGCAGTACTTC; cdr3_length: 13; clone_size: .; j_call: TRBJ2-7; v_call: TRBV2; d_call: .
cdr3_aa: CASSQTGTGELFF; cdr3_nt: TGTGCCAGCAGCCAAACAGGGACCGGGGAGCTGTTTTTT; cdr3_length: 13; clone_size: .; j_call: TRBJ2-2; v_call: TRBV11-3; d_call: .
cdr3_aa: CASSYSRLDGYTF; cdr3_nt: TGTGCCAGCAGTTACTCGAGATTAGATGGCTACACCTTC; cdr3_length: 13; clone_size: .; j_call: TRBJ1-2; v_call: TRBV6-5; d_call: .
cdr3_aa: CAKEENTGELFF; cdr3_nt: TGTGCCAAAGAGGAGAACACCGGGGAGCTGTTTTTT; cdr3_length: 12; clone_size: .; j_call: TRBJ2-2; v_call: TRBV7-9; d_call: .
cdr3_aa: CASPIVGRAGGYNEQFF; cdr3_nt: TGTGCCAGCCCCATTGTTGGGCGAGCGGGAGGGTACAATGAGCAGTTCTTC; cdr3_length: 17; clone_size: .; j_call: TRBJ2-1; v_call: TRBV7-9; d_call: TRBD2